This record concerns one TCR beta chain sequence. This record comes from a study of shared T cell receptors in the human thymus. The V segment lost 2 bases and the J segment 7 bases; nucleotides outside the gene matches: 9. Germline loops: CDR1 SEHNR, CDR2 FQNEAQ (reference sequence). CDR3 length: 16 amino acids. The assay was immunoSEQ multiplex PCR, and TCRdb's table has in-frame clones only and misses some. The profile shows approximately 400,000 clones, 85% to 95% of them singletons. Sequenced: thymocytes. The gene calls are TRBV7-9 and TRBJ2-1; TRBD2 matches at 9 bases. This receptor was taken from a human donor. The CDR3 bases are TGTGCCAGCAGCTTAAAGGGCGGGAGGGCCAGAAATGAGCAGTTCTTC. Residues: CASSLKGGRARNEQFF.